Listed below are T cell receptor beta chains from one sample, sequenced in a study of regulatory T cells in long-lasting Graves disease. TCRdb re-called the multiplex PCR reads with MiXCR, one entry per CDR3 protein. The sample records hundreds of thousands of distinct CDR3 sequences, 15% to 20% being singletons. These data also formed part of another study, on T cells in Graves' hyperthyroidism and ophthalmopathy.

The sequenced sample was peripheral blood mononuclear cells (PBMCs), obtained at new diagnosis, from a patient treated with antithyroid drugs. These TCRs come from a middle-aged woman with Graves disease. Both conserved end residues are trimmed from each CDR3.

j_gene,v_gene,CDR3aa
TRBJ2-3,TRBV5-1,ASSLRGGRSTDTQY
TRBJ1-2,TRBV6-1,ASSERGRANYGYT
TRBJ1-6,TRBV29-1,SVLWEQNSPLH
TRBJ1-5,TRBV5-4,ASSPGLNLQPQH
TRBJ2-2,TRBV28,ASSFGGGNTGELS
TRBJ2-5,TRBV6-1,ASSPTSGGRETQY
TRBJ2-1,TRBV2,ASTLGLAKDNEQF
TRBJ2-3,TRBV20-1,SASPGQGARADTQY
TRBJ1-1,TRBV20-1,SATGGAGTEAF
TRBJ2-7,TRBV3-1,ASSQVTGVYEQY
TRBJ1-2,TRBV11-2,ASSFWGDRPYGYT
TRBJ2-5,TRBV7-3,ASSLRAGVETQY
TRBJ1-4,TRBV19,ASTDGSQKLF
TRBJ1-3,TRBV20-1,TLDREAGNTIY
TRBJ2-3,TRBV6-2/TRBV6-3,AIQRLAGDTDTQY
TRBJ2-3,TRBV7-2,ASSNSPGSTQY
TRBJ1-1,TRBV20-1,SAGQGMNTEAF
TRBJ1-5,TRBV30,AWSVQGFQPQH
TRBJ2-2,TRBV3-1,ASREAGGLGELF
TRBJ2-3,TRBV11-3,ASSLRESGTDTQY
TRBJ2-3,TRBV7-2,ASRFRDYTDTQY
TRBJ1-2,TRBV5-5,ASSLGAMNYGYT
TRBJ1-2,TRBV2,ASSGDRVANYGYT
TRBJ1-1,TRBV9,ASSAVNRMGTEAF
TRBJ1-6,TRBV19,ASSPTVNSPLH
TRBJ1-5,TRBV3-1,ASSRDRTNQPQH
TRBJ1-1,TRBV12-3/TRBV12-4,ATRFTRTGATEAF
TRBJ2-3,TRBV5-1,ASSTWIRGVSTDTQY
TRBJ2-3,TRBV28,ASSVPGRGVADTQY
TRBJ2-5,TRBV27,ASGRVQLETQY
TRBJ2-1,TRBV2,ASNLLSSYNEQF
TRBJ2-3,TRBV11-2,ASSLLGLAGGQDTQY
TRBJ1-1,TRBV11-2,ASSLGVRIEAF
TRBJ1-6,TRBV10-2,ASSERPYGGGLNSPLH
TRBJ2-1,TRBV5-4,ASSTRDLGDEQF
TRBJ1-1,TRBV6-1,ASRVSEAF
TRBJ1-5,TRBV11-2,ASSLTGSQPQH
TRBJ1-6,TRBV7-9,ASSLDGVRHKIH
TRBJ1-6,TRBV4-1,ASSPSGPSNAPLH